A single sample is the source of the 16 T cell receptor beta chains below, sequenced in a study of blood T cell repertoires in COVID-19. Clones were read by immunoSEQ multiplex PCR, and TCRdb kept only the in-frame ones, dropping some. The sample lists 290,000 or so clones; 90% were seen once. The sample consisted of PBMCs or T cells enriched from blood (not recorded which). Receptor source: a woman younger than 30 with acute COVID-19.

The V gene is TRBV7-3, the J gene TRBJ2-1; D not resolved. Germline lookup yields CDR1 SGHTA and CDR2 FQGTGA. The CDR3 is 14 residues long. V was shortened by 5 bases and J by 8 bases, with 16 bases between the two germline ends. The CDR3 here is CASSPASSVDEQFF. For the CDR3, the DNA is TGTGCCAGCAGCCCCGCCTCTAGTGTCGATGAGCAGTTCTTC.

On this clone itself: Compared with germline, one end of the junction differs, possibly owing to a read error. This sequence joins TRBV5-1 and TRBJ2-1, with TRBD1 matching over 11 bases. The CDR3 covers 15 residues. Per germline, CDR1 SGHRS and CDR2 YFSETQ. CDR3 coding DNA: TGCGCCAGCAGTTTGGACAGGGGGCGAGGCAATGAGCAGTTCTTC. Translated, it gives CASSLDRGRGNEQFF.

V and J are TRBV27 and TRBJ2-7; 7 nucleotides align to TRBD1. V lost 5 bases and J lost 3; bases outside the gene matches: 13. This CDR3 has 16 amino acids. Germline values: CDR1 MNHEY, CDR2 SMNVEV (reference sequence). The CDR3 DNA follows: TGTGCCAGCAGTCCCCGGGCGGACAGGCTCCTCTACGAGCAGTACTTC. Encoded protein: CASSPRADRLLYEQYF.

The CDR3 nucleotides are TGTGCCAGCAGCTTAGGTGGGACTAGCGCGGGCAATGAGCAGTTCTTC. Translated: CASSLGGTSAGNEQFF. The chain carries TRBV11-3 and TRBJ2-1, with 10 nucleotides matching TRBD2. Losses at the gene ends were 1 base for V and 6 bases for J; bases not matched to a gene: 6. Germline values: CDR1 SGHNT, CDR2 YENEEA. This CDR3 comprises 16 residues.

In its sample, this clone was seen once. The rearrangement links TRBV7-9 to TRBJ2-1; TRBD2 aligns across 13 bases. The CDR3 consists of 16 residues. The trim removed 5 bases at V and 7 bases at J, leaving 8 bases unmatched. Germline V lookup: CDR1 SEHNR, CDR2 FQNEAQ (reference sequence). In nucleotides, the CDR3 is TGTGCCAGCAGCCCATTCCAGGGACTAGCGGGAAATGAGCAGTTCTTC. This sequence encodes CASSPFQGLAGNEQFF.

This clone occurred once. The CDR3 region has the DNA TGTGCCAGCAGCGTAGAGGTTAGCGCTGCCTACGAGCAGTACTTC. Amino acids: CASSVEVSAAYEQYF. The chain joins TRBV9 to TRBJ2-7; perhaps TRBD2 as D (5 bases). Trimming left V 0 bases short and J 2 bases short, with 12 bases between. From germline, CDR1 is SGDLS and CDR2 YYNGEE. The CDR3 loop spans 15 amino acids.

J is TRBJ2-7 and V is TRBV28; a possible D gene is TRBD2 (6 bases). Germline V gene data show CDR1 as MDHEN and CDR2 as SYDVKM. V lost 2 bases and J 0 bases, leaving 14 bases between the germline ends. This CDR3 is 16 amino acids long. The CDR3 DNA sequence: TGTGCCAGCAGTTTAGGGGGGTCAGGGATCTCCTACGAGCAGTACTTC. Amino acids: CASSLGGSGISYEQYF.

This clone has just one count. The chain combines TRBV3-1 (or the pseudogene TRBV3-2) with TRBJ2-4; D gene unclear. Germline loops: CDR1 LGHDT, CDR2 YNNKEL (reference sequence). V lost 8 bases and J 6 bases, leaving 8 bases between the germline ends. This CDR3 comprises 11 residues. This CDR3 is CASSPGNIQYF. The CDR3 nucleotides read TGTGCCAGCTCCCCCGGAAACATTCAGTACTTC.

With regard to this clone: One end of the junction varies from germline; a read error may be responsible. CDR3 in DNA: TGTGCCAGCAGCTTATCTGGGGACTCGATCTTT. Translation: CASSLSGDSIF. The rearrangement joins TRBV7-9 to TRBJ1-3; possible D gene TRBD1, 5 bases. The CDR3 runs 11 residues. Per the germline V gene, CDR1 is SEHNR and CDR2 is FQNEAQ (reference sequence).

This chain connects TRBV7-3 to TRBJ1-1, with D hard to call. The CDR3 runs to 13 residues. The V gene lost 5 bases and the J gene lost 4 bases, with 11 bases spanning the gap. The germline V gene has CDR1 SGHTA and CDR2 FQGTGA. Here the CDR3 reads CASSLQEGTEAFF. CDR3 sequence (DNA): TGTGCCAGCAGCCTCCAGGAGGGCACTGAAGCTTTCTTT. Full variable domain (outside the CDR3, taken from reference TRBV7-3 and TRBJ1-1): GAGVSQTPSNKVTEKGKYVELRCDPISGHTALYWYRQSLGQGPEFLIYFQGTGAADDSGLPNDRFFAVRPEGSVSTLKIQRTERGDSAVYLCASSLQEGTEAFFGQGTRLTVV.

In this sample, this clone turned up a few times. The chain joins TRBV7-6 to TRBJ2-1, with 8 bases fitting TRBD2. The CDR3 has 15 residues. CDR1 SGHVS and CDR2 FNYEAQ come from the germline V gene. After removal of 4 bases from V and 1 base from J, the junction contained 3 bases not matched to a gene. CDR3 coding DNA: TGTGCCAGCAGCTCCACTAGCGGTTCCTACAATGAGCAGTTCTTC. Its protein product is CASSSTSGSYNEQFF.

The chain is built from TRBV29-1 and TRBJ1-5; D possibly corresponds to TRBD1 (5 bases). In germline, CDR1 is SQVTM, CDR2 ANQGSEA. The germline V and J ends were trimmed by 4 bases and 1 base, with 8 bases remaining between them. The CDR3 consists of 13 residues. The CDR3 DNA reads TGCAGCGTTGTGGGGGGGAGCAATCAGCCCCAGCATTTT. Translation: CSVVGGSNQPQHF. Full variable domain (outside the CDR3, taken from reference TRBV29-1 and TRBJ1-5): SAVISQKPSRDICQRGTSLTIQCQVDSQVTMMFWYRQQPGQSLTLIATANQGSEATYESGFVIDKFPISRPNLTFSTLTVSNMSPEDSSIYLCSVVGGSNQPQHFGDGTRLSIL.

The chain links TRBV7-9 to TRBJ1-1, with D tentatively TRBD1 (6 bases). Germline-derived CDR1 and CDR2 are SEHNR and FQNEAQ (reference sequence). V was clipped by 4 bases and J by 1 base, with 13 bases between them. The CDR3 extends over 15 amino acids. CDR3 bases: TGTGCCAGCAGCTCACAGGGCGACGGGAACACTGAAGCTTTCTTT. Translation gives CASSSQGDGNTEAFF.

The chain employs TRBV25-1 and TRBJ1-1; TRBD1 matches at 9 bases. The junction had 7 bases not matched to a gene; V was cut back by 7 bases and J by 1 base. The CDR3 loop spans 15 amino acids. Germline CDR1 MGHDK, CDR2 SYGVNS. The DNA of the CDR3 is TGTGCCAGCATCACAGGGGGCCCGGGGAACACTGAAGCTTTCTTT. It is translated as CASITGGPGNTEAFF.

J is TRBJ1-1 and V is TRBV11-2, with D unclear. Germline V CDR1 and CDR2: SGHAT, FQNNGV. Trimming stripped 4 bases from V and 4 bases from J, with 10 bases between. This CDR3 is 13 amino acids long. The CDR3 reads CASSSRPSTEAFF. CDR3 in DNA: TGTGCCAGCAGCTCTAGGCCGAGCACTGAAGCTTTCTTT.

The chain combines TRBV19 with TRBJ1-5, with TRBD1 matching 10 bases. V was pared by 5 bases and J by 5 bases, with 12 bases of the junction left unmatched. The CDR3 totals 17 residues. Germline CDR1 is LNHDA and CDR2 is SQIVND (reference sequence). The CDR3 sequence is CASSFASRDRGYQPQHF. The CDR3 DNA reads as TGTGCCAGTAGTTTCGCCAGCCGGGACAGGGGCTATCAGCCCCAGCATTTT.